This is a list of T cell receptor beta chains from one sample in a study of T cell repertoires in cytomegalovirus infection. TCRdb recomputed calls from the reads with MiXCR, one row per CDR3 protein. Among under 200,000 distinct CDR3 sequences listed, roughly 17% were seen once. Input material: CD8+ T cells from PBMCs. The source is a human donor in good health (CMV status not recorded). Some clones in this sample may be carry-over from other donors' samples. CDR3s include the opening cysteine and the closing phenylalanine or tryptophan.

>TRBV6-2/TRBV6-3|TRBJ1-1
CASSYSTPNTEAFF
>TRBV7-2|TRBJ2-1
CASSPTLATSHNEQFF
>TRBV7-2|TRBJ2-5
CASSSWTSEETQYF
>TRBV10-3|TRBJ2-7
CAISDLGSYEQYF
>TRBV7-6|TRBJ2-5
CASSLLWLAGQETQYF
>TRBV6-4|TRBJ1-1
CASSVSEGRTEAFF
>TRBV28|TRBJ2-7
CASSLPRVNEQYF
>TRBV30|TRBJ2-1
CAWSTFGPTEQFF
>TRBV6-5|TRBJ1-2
CASSHREPRTYTF
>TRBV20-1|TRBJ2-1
CSAGGQESSYNEQFF
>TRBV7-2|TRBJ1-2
CASRGPPSGGYTF
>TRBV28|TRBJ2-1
CASSLLAGAYNEQFF
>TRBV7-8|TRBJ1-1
CASSLSRTGGGPEAFF
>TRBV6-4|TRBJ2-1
CASSILAGGFSDEQFF
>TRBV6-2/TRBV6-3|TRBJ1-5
CASISRSGGGNQPQHF
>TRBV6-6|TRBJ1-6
CASSYGANYYNSPLHF
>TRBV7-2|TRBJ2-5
CASSFRGLETQYF
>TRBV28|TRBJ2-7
CASSLTSSYEQYF
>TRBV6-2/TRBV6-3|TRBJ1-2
CASLDRALYGYTF
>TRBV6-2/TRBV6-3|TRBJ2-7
CASSSPRAHEQYF
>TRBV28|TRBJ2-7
CACSLGLAGDEQYF
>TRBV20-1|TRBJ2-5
CSAVPYSGRLQETQYF
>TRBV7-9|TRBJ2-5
CASSPSGGALETQYF
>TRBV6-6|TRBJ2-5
CASTGTRETQYF
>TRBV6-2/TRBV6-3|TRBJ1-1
CASSYPPGASTEAFF
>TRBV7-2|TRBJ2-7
CASSLQVHEQYF
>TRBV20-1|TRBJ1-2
CSATGTVNYGYTF
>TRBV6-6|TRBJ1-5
CASSYSDFNQPQHF
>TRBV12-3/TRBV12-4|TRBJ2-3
CALIWTSGYSTDTQYF
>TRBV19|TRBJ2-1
CASSIGAGAYNEQFF
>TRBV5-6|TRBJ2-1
CASTDSLSRVGFF
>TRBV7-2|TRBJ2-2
CASSFSQPHRELFF
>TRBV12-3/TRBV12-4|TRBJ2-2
CASSLSGGPNTGELFF
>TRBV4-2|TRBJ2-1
CASSLLSPLDEQFF
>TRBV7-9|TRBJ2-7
CASSFIPADYGSYEQYF
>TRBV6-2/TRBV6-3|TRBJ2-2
CASTWTSTGELFF
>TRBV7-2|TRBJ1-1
CASSSLQGRAEAFF
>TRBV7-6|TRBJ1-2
CASSLTGASNYGYTF
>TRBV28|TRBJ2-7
CASRQNRVGLSYEQYF
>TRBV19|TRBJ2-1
CASSIAMNRHNEQFF
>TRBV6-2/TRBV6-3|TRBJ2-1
CASRLLRRNNEQFF
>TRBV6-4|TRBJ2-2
CASSGAGNTGELFF
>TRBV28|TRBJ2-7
CASAPPGPSLSYEQYF
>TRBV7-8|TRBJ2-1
CASSFPTHNEQFF
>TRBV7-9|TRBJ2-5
CASSFRPQETQYF
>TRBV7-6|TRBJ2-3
CASSFNRDYSTDTQYF
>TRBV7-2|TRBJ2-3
CASSLNGRGQGTDTQYF
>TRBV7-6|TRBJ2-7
CASSLRLAGESEQYF
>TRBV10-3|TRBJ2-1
CAISESNRGGTGVFF
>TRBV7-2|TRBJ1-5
CASSPRRQGRGGYQPQHF
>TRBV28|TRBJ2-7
CASSLNWDEQYF
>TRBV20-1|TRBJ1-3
CSAQNFAGNTIYF
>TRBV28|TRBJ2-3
CASSSVSTDTQYF
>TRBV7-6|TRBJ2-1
CASSLNIGQGSWSEQFF
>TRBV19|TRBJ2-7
CATRGQAPTYEQYF
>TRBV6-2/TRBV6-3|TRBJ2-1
CASISGTGIDEQFF
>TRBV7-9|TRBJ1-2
CASSPRTDGYTF